This T cell receptor beta chain was captured in a study of T cell changes during pregnancy in multiple sclerosis (dated by TCRdb to about 2019). Turning to the overall study: The study looked at changes in the T cell repertoire across pregnancy in women with multiple sclerosis.

From the germline V gene, CDR1 is KGHSH and CDR2 is LQKENI. V is pared back by 4 bases and J by 4 bases, with 13 bases lying between the germline termini. Including the terminal cysteine and phenylalanine, the CDR3 comprises 15 residues. Only CDR3 DNA remains: 45 bases, in frame from the first base. This clone has a handful of counts. Its cognate antigen has yet to be identified. No base quality values were provided; no much bigger clone lies one nucleotide off. To prepare the library, the immunoSEQ multiplex PCR assay was applied. TCRdb took this table from immuneACCESS and kept in-frame rearrangements with V and J called. Such tables lack part of the clones; where checked against another copy, unresolved V genes explain under half of the gap, and the rest is unexplained. The sample yields 78,000 or so clones; about nine tenths were counted once. The top ten clones comprise about 0.45% of the sample.

This chain is built from TRBV18 and TRBJ1-4, and possibly TRBD1, on 6 matching bases. Material: CD4+ T cells from peripheral blood mononuclear cells, obtained before pregnancy. The receptor comes from a female donor with multiple sclerosis, enrolled in a pregnancy study. The base sequence is TGTGCCAGCTCACGGGGCACAGGGAATAATGAAAAACTGTTTTTT. It translates as CASSRGTGNNEKLFF.